This T cell receptor beta chain was profiled in a study of cytomegalovirus exposure and HLA in healthy donors. This CDR3 comprises 15 residues. Looked up from germline, CDR1 is SGHDN and CDR2 is FVKESK. Deletions cut 4 bases from V and 2 bases from J, with 15 bases between. The PCR was carried out with 60 Vbeta primers and 13 Jbeta primers. The method was immunoSEQ multiplex PCR; TCRdb's version includes in-frame clones alone and lacks a portion of them. The profile covers around 130,000 clones, with around 85% appearing a single time and under 2% taken by the ten largest. The source of this sequence is a boy between 10 and 17 years old in good health and CMV-seronegative. The sequencing input was PBMCs. The J gene is TRBJ2-7, the V gene TRBV14, with D tentatively TRBD2 (6 bases). The CDR3 DNA follows: TGTGCCAGCAGCCGAGATACGGGGGTTCCCTACGAGCAGTACTTC. Amino acid sequence: CASSRDTGVPYEQYF.